A selection of T cell receptor beta chains follows, all from one sample in a study of T cell changes during pregnancy in multiple sclerosis. Sequenced by immunoSEQ multiplex PCR; TCRdb stores in-frame clones only, minus some. The table lists fewer than 65,000 clones, roughly 92% of them singletons, with 0.35% to 0.45% in the top ten. Sample: CD4+ T cells from peripheral blood mononuclear cells, taken after pregnancy. The receptors stem from a female donor with multiple sclerosis, enrolled in a pregnancy study. Each CDR3 is given with its conserved first and last residue. Each record gives: V gene, J gene, D gene, clone size, CDR3 protein, CDR3 DNA. The D gene is left open where the match is weak. The listing skips clone size in some rows; elsewhere it reads once, few, many or a size class.

TRBV19	TRBJ2-1	-	-	CATTLGSSYNEQFF	TGTGCCACAACCCTAGGGAGCTCCTACAATGAGCAGTTCTTC
TRBV28	TRBJ2-7	-	-	CASLGDAYEQYF	TGTGCCAGCCTGGGAGACGCCTACGAGCAGTACTTC
TRBV5-1	TRBJ2-3	TRBD2	once	CASSSVGGPSTDTQYF	TGCGCCAGCAGCTCCGTGGGAGGGCCTAGCACAGATACGCAGTATTTT
TRBV5-6	TRBJ1-1	TRBD1	-	CASSTGQTMNTEAFF	TGTGCCAGCAGCACGGGACAGACCATGAACACTGAAGCTTTCTTT
TRBV5-4	TRBJ2-3	TRBD2	-	CASSPAGITDTQYF	TGTGCCAGCAGCCCAGCGGGAATAACAGATACGCAGTATTTT
TRBV6-5	TRBJ2-7	TRBD2	-	CASSYGTSGSYEQYF	TGTGCCAGCAGTTACGGGACTAGCGGCTCCTACGAGCAGTACTTC
TRBV27	TRBJ2-1	TRBD1	-	CASSLLGQGDNEQFF	TGTGCCAGCAGTTTATTGGGACAGGGGGACAATGAGCAGTTCTTC
TRBV12-5	TRBJ2-7	TRBD1	-	CASGLATGSGEQYF	TGTGCTAGTGGCCTCGCGACAGGGTCGGGCGAGCAGTACTTC
TRBV7-6	TRBJ1-3	-	-	CASSLAGSGNTIYF	TGTGCCAGCAGCTTAGCCGGGTCCGGAAACACCATATATTTT
TRBV7-6	TRBJ2-7	-	-	CASSLEKSRVAEQYF	TGTGCCAGCAGCTTAGAGAAGAGCCGGGTCGCCGAGCAGTACTTC
TRBV5-1	TRBJ2-1	-	once	CASSLVFGTFNEQFF	TGCGCCAGCAGCTTGGTATTCGGGACTTTTAATGAGCAGTTCTTC
TRBV5-8	TRBJ2-6	TRBD1	-	CASSTGTGGAGANVLTF	TGTGCCAGCAGCACCGGGACAGGGGGCGCTGGGGCCAACGTCCTGACTTTC
TRBV4-3	TRBJ2-5	TRBD2	-	CASSQEARLAQETQYF	TGCGCCAGCAGCCAAGAAGCCCGACTAGCCCAAGAGACCCAGTACTTC
TRBV28	TRBJ1-2	-	-	CASRPYSREHGYTF	TGTGCCAGCAGACCTTATAGCAGGGAACATGGCTACACCTTC